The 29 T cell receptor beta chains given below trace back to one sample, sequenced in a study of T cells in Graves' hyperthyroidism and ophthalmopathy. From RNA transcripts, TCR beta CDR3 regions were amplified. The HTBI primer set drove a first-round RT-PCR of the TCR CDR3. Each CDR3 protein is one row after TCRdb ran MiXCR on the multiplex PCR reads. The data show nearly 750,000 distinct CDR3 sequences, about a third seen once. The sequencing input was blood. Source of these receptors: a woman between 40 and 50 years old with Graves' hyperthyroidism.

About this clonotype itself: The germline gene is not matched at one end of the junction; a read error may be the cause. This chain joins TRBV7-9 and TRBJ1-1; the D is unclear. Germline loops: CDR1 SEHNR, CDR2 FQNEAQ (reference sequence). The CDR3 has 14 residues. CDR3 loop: CASSQYPMNTEAFF. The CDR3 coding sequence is TGCGCCAGCAGCCAATATCCCATGAACACTGAAGCTTTCTTT.

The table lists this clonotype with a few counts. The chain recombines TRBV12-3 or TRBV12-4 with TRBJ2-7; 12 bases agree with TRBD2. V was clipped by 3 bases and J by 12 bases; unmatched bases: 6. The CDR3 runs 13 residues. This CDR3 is CASSFLAGGPPYF. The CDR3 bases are TGTGCCAGCAGTTTCCTAGCGGGAGGGCCTCCGTACTTC.

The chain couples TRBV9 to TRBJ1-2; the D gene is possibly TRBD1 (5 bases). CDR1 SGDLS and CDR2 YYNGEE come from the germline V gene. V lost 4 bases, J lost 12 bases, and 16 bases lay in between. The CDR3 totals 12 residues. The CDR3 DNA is TGTGCCAGCAGCATAGGAGGGACTGGAAACACCTTC. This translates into CASSIGGTGNTF.

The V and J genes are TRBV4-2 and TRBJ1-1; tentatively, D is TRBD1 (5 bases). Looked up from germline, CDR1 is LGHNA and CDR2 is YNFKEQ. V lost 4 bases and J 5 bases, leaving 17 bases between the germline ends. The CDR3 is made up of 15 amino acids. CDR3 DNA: TGTGCCAGCAGCCTTACACGGGGGGGTGGGACTGAAGCTTTCTTT. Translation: CASSLTRGGGTEAFF.

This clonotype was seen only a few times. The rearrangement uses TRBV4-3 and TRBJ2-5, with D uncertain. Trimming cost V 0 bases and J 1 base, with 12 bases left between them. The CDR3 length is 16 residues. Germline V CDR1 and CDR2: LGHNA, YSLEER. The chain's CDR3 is CASSQDHRRAQETQYF. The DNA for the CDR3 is TGCGCCAGCAGCCAAGATCATAGAAGGGCCCAAGAGACCCAGTACTTC.

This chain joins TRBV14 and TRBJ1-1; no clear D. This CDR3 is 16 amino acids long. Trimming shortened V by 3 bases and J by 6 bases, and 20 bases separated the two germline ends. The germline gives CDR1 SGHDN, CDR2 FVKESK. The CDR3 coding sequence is TGTGCCAGCAGCCATCTTGTCGAGGCGATACGTCCTGAAGCTTTCTTT. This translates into CASSHLVEAIRPEAFF.

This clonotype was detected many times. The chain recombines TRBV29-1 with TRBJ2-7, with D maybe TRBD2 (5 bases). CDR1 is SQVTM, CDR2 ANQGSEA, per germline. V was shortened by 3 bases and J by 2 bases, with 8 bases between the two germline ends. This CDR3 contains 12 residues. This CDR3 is CSVEVGTYEQYF. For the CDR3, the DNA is TGCAGCGTTGAGGTCGGGACCTACGAGCAGTACTTC.

CDR3 amino acids: CASSPYIAEAFF. The CDR3 DNA follows: TGTGCCAGCAGCCCCTATATCGCTGAAGCTTTCTTT. This rearrangement joins TRBV7-2 to TRBJ1-1; no definite D call. Trimming cost V 5 bases and J 6 bases, with 10 bases left between them. CDR1 is SGHTA and CDR2 is FQGNSA in the germline V gene. The CDR3 length is 12 residues.

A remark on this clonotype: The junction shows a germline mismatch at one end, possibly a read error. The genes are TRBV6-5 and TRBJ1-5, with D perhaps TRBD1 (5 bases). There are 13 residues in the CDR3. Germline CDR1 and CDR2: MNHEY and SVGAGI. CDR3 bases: TGTGCCATCAGTTACTCTAGGGGTCAGCCCCAGCATTTT. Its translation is CAISYSRGQPQHF.

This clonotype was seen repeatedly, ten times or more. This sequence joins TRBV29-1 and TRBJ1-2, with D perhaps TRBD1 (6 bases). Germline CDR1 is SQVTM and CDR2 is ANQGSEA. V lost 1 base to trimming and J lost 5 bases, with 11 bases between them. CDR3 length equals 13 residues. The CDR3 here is CSVEAGVGYGYTF. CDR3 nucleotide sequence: TGCAGCGTTGAAGCAGGGGTCGGGTATGGCTACACCTTC.

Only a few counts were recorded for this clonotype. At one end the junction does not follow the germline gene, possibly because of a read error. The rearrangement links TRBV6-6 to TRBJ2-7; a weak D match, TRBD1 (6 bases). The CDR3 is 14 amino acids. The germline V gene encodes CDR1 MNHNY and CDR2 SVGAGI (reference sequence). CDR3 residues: CASSRVETGIEQYF. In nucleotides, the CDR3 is TGCGCCAGCAGTCGGGTAGAAACAGGGATCGAGCAGTACTTC.

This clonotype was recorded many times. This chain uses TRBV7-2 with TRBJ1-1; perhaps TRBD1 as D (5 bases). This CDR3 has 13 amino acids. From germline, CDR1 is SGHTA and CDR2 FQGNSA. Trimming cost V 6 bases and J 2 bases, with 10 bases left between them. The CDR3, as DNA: TGTGCCAGCAGGCAGGGACTCAACACTGAAGCTTTCTTT. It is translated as CASRQGLNTEAFF.

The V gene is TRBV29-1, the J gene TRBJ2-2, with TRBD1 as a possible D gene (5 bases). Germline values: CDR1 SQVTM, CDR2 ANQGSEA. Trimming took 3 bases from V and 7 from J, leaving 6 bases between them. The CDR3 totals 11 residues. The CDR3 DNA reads TGCAGCGTTGATGACAGCGGGGAGCTGTTTTTT. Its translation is CSVDDSGELFF.

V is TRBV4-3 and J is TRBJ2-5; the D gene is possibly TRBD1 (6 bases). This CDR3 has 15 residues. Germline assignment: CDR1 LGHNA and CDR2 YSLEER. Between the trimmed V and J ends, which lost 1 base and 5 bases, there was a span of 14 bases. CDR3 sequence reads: CASSQGTANKETQYF. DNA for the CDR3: TGCGCCAGCAGCCAAGGGACAGCTAATAAGGAGACCCAGTACTTC.

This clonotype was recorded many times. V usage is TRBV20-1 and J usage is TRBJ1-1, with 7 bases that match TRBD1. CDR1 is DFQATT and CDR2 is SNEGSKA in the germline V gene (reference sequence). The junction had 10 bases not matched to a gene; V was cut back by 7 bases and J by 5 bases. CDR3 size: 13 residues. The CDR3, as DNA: TGCAGTGGCGCATCCGGGACAGTGACTGAAGCTTTCTTT. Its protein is CSGASGTVTEAFF.

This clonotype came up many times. CDR3 coding DNA: TGTGCCAGTAGTATAGGGCCGCGACGGTCCTCTGGGGCCAACGTCCTGACTTTC. Its translation is CASSIGPRRSSGANVLTF. The chain joins TRBV19 to TRBJ2-6, with unresolved D. The CDR3 runs 18 residues. V shed 1 base and J shed 0 bases, with 13 bases lying between them. Germline CDR1 reads LNHDA; CDR2 reads SQIVND (reference sequence).

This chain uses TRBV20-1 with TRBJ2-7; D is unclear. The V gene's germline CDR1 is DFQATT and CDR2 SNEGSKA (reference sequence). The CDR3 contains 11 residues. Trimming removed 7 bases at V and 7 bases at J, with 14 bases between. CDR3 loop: CSVRVYNEQYF. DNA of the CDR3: TGCAGTGTTCGGGTCTACAATGAGCAGTACTTC.

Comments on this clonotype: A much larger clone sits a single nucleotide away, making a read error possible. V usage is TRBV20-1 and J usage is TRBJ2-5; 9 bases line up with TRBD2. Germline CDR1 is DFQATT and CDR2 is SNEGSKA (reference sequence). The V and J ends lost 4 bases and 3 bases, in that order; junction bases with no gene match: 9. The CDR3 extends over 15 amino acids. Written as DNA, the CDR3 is TGCAGTGCTATGGGGCTAGCGGGGCTAAAAGAGACCCAGTACTTC. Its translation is CSAMGLAGLKETQYF.

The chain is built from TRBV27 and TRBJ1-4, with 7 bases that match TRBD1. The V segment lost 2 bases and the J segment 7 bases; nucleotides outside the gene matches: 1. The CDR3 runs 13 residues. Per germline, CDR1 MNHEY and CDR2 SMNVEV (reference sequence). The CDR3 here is CASSLRGPEKLFF. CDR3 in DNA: TGTGCCAGCAGTTTAAGGGGGCCTGAAAAACTGTTTTTT.

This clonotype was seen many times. CDR3 protein: CASSLVGGGDSPLHF. As DNA, the CDR3 is TGTGCCAGCAGCTTAGTTGGGGGCGGTGATTCACCCCTCCACTTT. V gene TRBV7-9 combines with J gene TRBJ1-6, with TRBD1 as a possible D gene (6 bases). Trimming cost V 1 base and J 8 bases, with 12 bases left between them. The CDR3 is 15 residues long. Germline loops: CDR1 SEHNR, CDR2 FQNEAQ (reference sequence).

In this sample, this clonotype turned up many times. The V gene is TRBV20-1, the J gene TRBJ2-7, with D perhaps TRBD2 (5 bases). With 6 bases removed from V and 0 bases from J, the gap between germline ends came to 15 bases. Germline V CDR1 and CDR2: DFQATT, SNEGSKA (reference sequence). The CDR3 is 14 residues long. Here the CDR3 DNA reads TGCAGTGCCAGACTTGATGGGAGCTCCTACGAGCAGTACTTC. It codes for CSARLDGSSYEQYF.

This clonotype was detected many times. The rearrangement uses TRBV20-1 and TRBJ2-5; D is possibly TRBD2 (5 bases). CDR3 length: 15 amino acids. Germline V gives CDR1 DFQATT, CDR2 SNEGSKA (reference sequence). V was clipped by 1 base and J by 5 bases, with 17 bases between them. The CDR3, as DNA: TGCAGTGCTAGAGGAGAGAGGGATAAGGTGGAGACCCAGTACTTC. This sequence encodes CSARGERDKVETQYF.

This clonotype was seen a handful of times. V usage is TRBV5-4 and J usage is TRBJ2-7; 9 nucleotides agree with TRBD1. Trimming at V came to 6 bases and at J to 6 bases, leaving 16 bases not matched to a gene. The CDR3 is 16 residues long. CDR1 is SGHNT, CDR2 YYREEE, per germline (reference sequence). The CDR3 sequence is CASTDPGQGKFGEQYF. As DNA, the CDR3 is TGTGCCAGCACCGATCCCGGACAGGGGAAGTTCGGCGAGCAGTACTTC.

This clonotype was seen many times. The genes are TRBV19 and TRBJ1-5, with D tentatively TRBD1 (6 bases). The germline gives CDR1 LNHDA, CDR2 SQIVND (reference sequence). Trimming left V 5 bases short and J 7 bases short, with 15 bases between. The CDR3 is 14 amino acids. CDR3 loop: CASSARGGWQPQHF. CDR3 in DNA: TGTGCCAGTAGTGCCAGGGGAGGATGGCAGCCCCAGCATTTT. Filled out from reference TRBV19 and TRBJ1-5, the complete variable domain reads DGGITQSPKYLFRKEGQNVTLSCEQNLNHDAMYWYRQDPGQGLRLIYYSQIVNDFQKGDIAEGYSVSREKKESFPLTVTSAQKNPTAFYLCASSARGGWQPQHFGDGTRLSIL.

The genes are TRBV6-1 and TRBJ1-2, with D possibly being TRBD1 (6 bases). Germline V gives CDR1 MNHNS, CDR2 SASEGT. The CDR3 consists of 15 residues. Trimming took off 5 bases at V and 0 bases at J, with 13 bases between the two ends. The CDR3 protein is CASSIGQPTNYGYTF. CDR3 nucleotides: TGTGCCAGCAGTATCGGACAGCCAACTAACTATGGCTACACCTTC.

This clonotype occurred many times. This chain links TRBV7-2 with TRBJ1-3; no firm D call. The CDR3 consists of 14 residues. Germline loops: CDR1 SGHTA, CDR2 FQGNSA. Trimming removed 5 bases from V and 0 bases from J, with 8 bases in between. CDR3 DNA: TGTGCCAGCAGCATCACAGACTCTGGAAACACCATATATTTT. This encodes CASSITDSGNTIYF.

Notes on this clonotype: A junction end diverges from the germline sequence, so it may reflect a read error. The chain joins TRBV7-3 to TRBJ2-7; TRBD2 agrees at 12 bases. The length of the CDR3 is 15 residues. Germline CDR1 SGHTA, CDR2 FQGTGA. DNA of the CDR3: TGCGCCAGCAGTCCTTCTAGCGGGAGGGCGATTGAGCAGTACTTC. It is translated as CASSPSSGRAIEQYF.

The CDR3 sequence is CASSLDDLPNTGELFF. CDR3 DNA sequence: TGTGCCAGCAGCTTAGATGACCTACCGAACACCGGGGAGCTGTTTTTT. V and J are TRBV7-9 and TRBJ2-2; D gene uncertain. V lost 1 base and J lost 0, with 9 bases in between. Germline assignment: CDR1 SEHNR and CDR2 FQNEAQ (reference sequence). CDR3 size: 16 residues.

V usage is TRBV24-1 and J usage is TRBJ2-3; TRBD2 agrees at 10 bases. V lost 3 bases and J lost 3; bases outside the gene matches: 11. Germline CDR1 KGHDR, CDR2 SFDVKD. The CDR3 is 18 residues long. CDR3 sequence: CATSDIGLAEGPTDTQYF. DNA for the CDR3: TGTGCCACCAGTGATATCGGACTAGCGGAGGGACCTACAGATACGCAGTATTTT.